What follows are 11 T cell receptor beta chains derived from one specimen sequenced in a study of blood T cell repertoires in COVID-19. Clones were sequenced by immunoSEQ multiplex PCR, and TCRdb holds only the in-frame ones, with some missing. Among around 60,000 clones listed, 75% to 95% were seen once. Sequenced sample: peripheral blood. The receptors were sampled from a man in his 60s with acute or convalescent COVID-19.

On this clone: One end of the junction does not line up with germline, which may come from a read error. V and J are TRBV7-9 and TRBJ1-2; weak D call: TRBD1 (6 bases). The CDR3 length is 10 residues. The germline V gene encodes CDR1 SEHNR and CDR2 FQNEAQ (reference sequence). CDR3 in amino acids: CASSESEGDF. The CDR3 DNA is TGTGCCAGCAGCGAGTCAGAGGGGGATTTC.

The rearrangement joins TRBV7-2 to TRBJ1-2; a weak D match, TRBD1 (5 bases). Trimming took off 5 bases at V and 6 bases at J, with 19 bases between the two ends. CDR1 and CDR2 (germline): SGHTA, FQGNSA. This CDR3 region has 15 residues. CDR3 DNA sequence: TGTGCCAGCAGCCTAACACGCGACAGAGAAAATGGCTACACCTTC. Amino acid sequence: CASSLTRDRENGYTF.

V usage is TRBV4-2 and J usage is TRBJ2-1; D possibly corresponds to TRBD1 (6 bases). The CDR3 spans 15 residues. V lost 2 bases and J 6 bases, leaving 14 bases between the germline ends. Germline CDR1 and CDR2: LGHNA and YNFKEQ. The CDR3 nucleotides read TGTGCCAGCAGCCAATCTATGGGACAAAGCAATGAGCAGTTCTTC. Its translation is CASSQSMGQSNEQFF.

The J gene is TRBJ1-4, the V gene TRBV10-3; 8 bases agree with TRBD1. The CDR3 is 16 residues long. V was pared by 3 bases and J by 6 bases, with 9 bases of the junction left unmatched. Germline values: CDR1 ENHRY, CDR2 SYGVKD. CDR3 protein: CAISDSRAGGDEKLFF. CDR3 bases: TGTGCCATCAGTGACAGTAGGGCAGGGGGCGATGAAAAACTGTTTTTT.

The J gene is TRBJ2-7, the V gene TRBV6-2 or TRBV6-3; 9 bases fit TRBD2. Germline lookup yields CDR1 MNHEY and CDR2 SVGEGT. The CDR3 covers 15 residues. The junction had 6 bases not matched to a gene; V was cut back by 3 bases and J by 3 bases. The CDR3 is CASSYDLAGFYEQYF. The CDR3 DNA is TGTGCCAGCAGTTATGATCTAGCGGGGTTCTACGAGCAGTACTTC.

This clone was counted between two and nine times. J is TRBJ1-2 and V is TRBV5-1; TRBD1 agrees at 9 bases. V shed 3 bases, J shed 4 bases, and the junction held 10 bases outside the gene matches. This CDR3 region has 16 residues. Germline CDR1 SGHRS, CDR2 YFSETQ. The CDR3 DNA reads TGCGCCAGCAGCTCCTCATCCGGGACAGGGATCTATGGCTACACCTTC. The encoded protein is CASSSSSGTGIYGYTF.

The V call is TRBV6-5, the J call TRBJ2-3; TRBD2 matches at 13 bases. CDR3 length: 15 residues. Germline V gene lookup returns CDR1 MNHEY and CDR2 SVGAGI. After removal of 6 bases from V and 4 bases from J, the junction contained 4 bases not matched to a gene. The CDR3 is CASSPLAGGADTQYF. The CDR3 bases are TGTGCCAGCAGCCCACTAGCGGGAGGGGCAGATACGCAGTATTTT.

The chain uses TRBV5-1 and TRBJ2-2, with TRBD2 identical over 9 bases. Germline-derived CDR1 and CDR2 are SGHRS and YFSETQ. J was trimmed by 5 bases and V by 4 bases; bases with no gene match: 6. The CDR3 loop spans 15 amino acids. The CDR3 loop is CASSTPGLATGELFF. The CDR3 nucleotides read TGCGCCAGCAGCACTCCGGGACTAGCAACCGGGGAGCTGTTTTTT.

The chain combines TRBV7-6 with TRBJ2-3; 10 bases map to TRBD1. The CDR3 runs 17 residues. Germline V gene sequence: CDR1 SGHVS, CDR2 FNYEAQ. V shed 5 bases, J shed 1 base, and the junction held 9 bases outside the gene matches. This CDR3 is CASSVITGTGGTDTQYF. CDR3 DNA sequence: TGTGCCAGCAGCGTTATAACCGGGACAGGGGGCACAGATACGCAGTATTTT.

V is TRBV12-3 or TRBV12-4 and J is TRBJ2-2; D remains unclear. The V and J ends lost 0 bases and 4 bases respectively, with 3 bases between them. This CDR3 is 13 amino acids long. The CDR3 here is CASSLAGTGELFF. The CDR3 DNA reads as TGTGCCAGCAGTTTAGCCGGCACCGGGGAGCTGTTTTTT.

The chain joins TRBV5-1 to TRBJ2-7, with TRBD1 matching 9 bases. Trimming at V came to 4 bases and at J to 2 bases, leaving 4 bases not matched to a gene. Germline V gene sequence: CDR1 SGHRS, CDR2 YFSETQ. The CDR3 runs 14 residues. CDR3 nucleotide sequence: TGCGCCAGCAGCCGTGGGACAGGGACCTACGAGCAGTACTTC. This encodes CASSRGTGTYEQYF.